These 14 T cell receptor beta chains were all obtained from the same sample, sequenced in a study of T-cell memory formation after mild COVID-19. From the 5' RACE reads, TCRdb called clonotypes with MiXCR, one entry per CDR3 protein. The data hold under 250,000 distinct CDR3 sequences, with 10% to 13% observed a single time. Sequences were obtained from PBMCs or a T cell subset sorted from them (not recorded which). Receptors were obtained from a man in his late teens or twenties who had mild COVID-19 (a few samples of this study predate the infection). Cell type and time point are not known.

This chain uses TRBV20-1 with TRBJ2-6; D might be TRBD1 (6 bases). This CDR3 region has 16 residues. Germline V gene sequence: CDR1 DFQATT, CDR2 SNEGSKA (reference sequence). The V end was cut by 3 bases, the J end by 2 bases, with 14 bases between. The CDR3 DNA follows: TGCAGTGCTAGCAGGACAGCCCTAACTGGGGCCAACGTCCTGACTTTC. This gives the protein CSASRTALTGANVLTF.

The rearrangement uses TRBV25-1 and TRBJ2-1; 7 bases align to TRBD2. CDR1 and CDR2 (germline): MGHDK, SYGVNS. With V trimmed by 0 bases and J by 2 bases, 7 bases remained unmatched. There are 17 residues in the CDR3. In DNA form, the CDR3 reads TGTGCCAGCAGTGAATACGGGGAGGGGTCCGCCTACAATGAGCAGTTCTTC. The encoded protein is CASSEYGEGSAYNEQFF.

This clonotype was observed a handful of times. The V gene is TRBV20-1, the J gene TRBJ1-5; TRBD1 matches 7 bases. This CDR3 contains 14 residues. V lost 6 bases and J lost 4; bases outside the gene matches: 9. The germline V gene has CDR1 DFQATT and CDR2 SNEGSKA (reference sequence). The CDR3, as DNA: TGCAGTGCAACGACAGGGACTTCGAATCAGCCCCAGCATTTT. It specifies CSATTGTSNQPQHF.

The V call is TRBV28, the J call TRBJ1-5, with 9 positions matching TRBD1. The V gene end was trimmed by 6 bases and the J gene end by 2 bases; junction bases not matched to a gene: 14. The germline gives CDR1 MDHEN, CDR2 SYDVKM. The CDR3 loop spans 18 amino acids. For the CDR3, the DNA is TGTGCCAGCAGGTCCTGGACAGGGGTCGGGTGGGGCAATCAGCCCCAGCATTTT. Amino acids: CASRSWTGVGWGNQPQHF. Combining the CDR3 with reference TRBV28 and TRBJ1-5 gives the whole variable domain DVKVTQSSRYLVKRTGEKVFLECVQDMDHENMFWYRQDPGLGLRLIYFSYDVKMKEKGDIPEGYSVSREKKERFSLILESASTNQTSMYLCASRSWTGVGWGNQPQHFGDGTRLSIL.

V is TRBV24-1 and J is TRBJ2-5, with D maybe TRBD1 (5 bases). The CDR3 is 15 residues long. Trimming cost V 3 bases and J 1 base, with 11 bases left between them. Germline-derived CDR1 and CDR2 are KGHDR and SFDVKD. Here the CDR3 DNA reads TGTGCCACCAGTGATGCACGGACATTCCAAGAGACCCAGTACTTC. Protein: CATSDARTFQETQYF.

The chain couples TRBV9 to TRBJ2-1, with D tentatively TRBD1 or TRBD2 (6 bases each). Germline assignment: CDR1 SGDLS and CDR2 YYNGEE. Between the trimmed V and J ends, which lost 0 bases and 6 bases, there was a span of 16 bases. The CDR3 contains 16 residues. CDR3 protein: CASSVDRRGASNEQFF. Here the CDR3 DNA reads TGTGCCAGCAGCGTAGATAGGAGGGGGGCATCCAATGAGCAGTTCTTC.

This sequence joins TRBV5-1 and TRBJ1-2; a possible D gene is TRBD1 (6 bases). This CDR3 is built from 16 residues. V was pared by 4 bases and J by 0 bases, with 16 bases between. Germline assignment: CDR1 SGHRS and CDR2 YFSETQ. The CDR3 protein is CASSRGAGEANYGYTF. The CDR3, as DNA: TGCGCCAGCAGCAGGGGGGCTGGTGAAGCTAACTATGGCTACACCTTC. The full variable domain, in which reference TRBV5-1 and TRBJ1-2 provide the parts outside the CDR3, is KAGVTQTPRYLIKTRGQQVTLSCSPISGHRSVSWYQQTPGQGLQFLFEYFSETQRNKGNFPGRFSGRQFSNSRSEMNVSTLELGDSALYLCASSRGAGEANYGYTFGSGTRLTVV.

This clonotype showed up just a few times. The rearrangement links TRBV29-1 to TRBJ1-1; 7 positions match TRBD1. Germline CDR1 SQVTM, CDR2 ANQGSEA. The V gene end was trimmed by 6 bases and the J gene end by 10 bases; junction bases not matched to a gene: 11. This CDR3 has 12 amino acids. The CDR3 DNA reads as TGCAGCGTACTACCTTTTCAGGGGGGAGCTTTCTTT. Protein sequence: CSVLPFQGGAFF.

The chain uses TRBV24-1 and TRBJ2-1; D is possibly TRBD1 (6 bases). Germline CDR1 reads KGHDR; CDR2 reads SFDVKD. The CDR3 sequence is 15 residues long. The V gene lost 3 bases and the J gene lost 8 bases, with 16 bases spanning the gap. CDR3 region: CATSDQTTGLHEQFF. As DNA, the CDR3 is TGTGCCACCAGTGATCAGACGACAGGTCTCCATGAGCAGTTCTTC.

The chain employs TRBV6-2 or TRBV6-3 and TRBJ2-6, with TRBD1 matching over 8 bases. Per germline, CDR1 MNHEY and CDR2 SVGEGT. The CDR3 loop spans 15 amino acids. Trimming cost V 6 bases and J 2 bases; bases outside gene matches: 3. The CDR3, as DNA: TGTGCCAGCAGGTTACAGGGGGCTGGGGCCAACGTCCTGACTTTC. It encodes CASRLQGAGANVLTF.

The sample holds many counts of this clonotype. The chain combines TRBV5-1 with TRBJ2-7; 7 bases map to TRBD2. CDR3 size: 14 residues. J gave up 1 base and V 2 bases, and 3 bases lay outside the gene matches. Germline lookup yields CDR1 SGHRS and CDR2 YFSETQ. The CDR3 nucleotides are TGCGCCAGCAGCTTCGCGGGGGTTTCCTACGAGCAGTACTTC. Amino acids: CASSFAGVSYEQYF. The full variable domain, its missing parts supplied by reference TRBV5-1 and TRBJ2-7, is KAGVTQTPRYLIKTRGQQVTLSCSPISGHRSVSWYQQTPGQGLQFLFEYFSETQRNKGNFPGRFSGRQFSNSRSEMNVSTLELGDSALYLCASSFAGVSYEQYFGPGTRLTVT.

This chain joins TRBV30 and TRBJ2-3; D remains unclear. The V end lost 1 base, the J end lost 6 bases, and 11 bases lay between the germline ends. This CDR3 has 13 amino acids. Germline loops: CDR1 GTSNPN, CDR2 SVGIG (reference sequence). CDR3 coding DNA: TGTGCCTGGAGTGGTCAGGCTCCCGATACGCAGTATTTT. The encoded protein is CAWSGQAPDTQYF.

This chain links TRBV20-1 with TRBJ1-5; D uncertain. The CDR3 loop spans 13 amino acids. Germline V lookup: CDR1 DFQATT, CDR2 SNEGSKA (reference sequence). Trimming shortened V by 3 bases and J by 1 base, and 7 bases separated the two germline ends. The CDR3 reads CSARSGSNQPQHF. As DNA, the CDR3 is TGCAGTGCTAGGTCGGGGAGCAATCAGCCCCAGCATTTT.

The chain carries TRBV6-2 or TRBV6-3 and TRBJ2-3, with D unclear. Looked up from germline, CDR1 is MNHEY and CDR2 is SVGEGT. V gave up 4 bases and J gave up 0 bases, with 11 bases separating them. The CDR3 consists of 15 residues. The CDR3 reads CASSSEAYSTDTQYF. CDR3 nucleotide sequence: TGTGCCAGCAGTTCTGAAGCGTACAGCACAGATACGCAGTATTTT.